This TCR beta chain was recovered during a study of CD8+CD57+ T cells in acquired aplastic anemia. Study overall: The study obtained an average of about 3.4 ug of DNA from sorted CD4+ and CD8+ cells. The study, taken as a whole, reports: About 29 shared CD8+ CDR3s appeared highly expressed within patients' immunodominant clones. Patients and controls had CD8+ Simpson's diversity values that were not significantly distinct.

Germline V CDR1 and CDR2: SGHTA, FQGNSA. The ends lost 5 bases at V and 6 bases at J; junction bases unmatched: 18. This CDR3 has 17 amino acids. Patients sequenced had flow cytometry evidence of CD8+CD57+ cell expansion. Severe acquired aplastic anemia affected all patients. Profiles of TCR beta VDJ and CDR3 were generated from a genomic DNA template. TCRdb re-called the reads with MiXCR, one entry per CDR3 protein. The top ten hold approximately 7.8% of the sample, which has roughly 260,000 distinct CDR3 sequences, 45% to 50% seen once. As concerns this clonotype: Its cognate antigen is unknown.

The clonotype was recovered from a human donor with aplastic anemia. The rearrangement joins TRBV7-2 to TRBJ2-7, with 8 bases matching TRBD2. What was sequenced was sorted CD4+, CD8+, or CD8+CD57+ T cells (not recorded which) from PBMCs. CDR3 DNA: TGTGCCAGCAGCCAAGGACCTCAAGGAACCGGGGGGGCCGAGCAGTACTTC. Amino acid sequence: CASSQGPQGTGGAEQYF.